The clone carrying this T cell receptor beta chain showed up many times. Each CDR3 protein gets one entry after TCRdb re-called the PCR reads with MiXCR. Counted here are about 10,000 distinct CDR3 sequences, more than 35% occurring once; the ten biggest clones make up about 33%. The patients had localized lung adenocarcinoma, a non-small cell subtype. This record belongs to a study of CD4 and CD8 cells across lung adenocarcinoma regions. The receptor was isolated from a male donor with lung adenocarcinoma. The CD4 and CD8 labels of this study may be unreliable. The specimen was CD8+ T cells from the margin of a lung tumor.

The CDR3 loop reads CASSLMMGLSYNSPLHF. In DNA, the CDR3 is TGTGCCAGCAGTTTGATGATGGGACTCTCCTATAATTCACCCCTCCACTTT. The V call is TRBV28, the J call TRBJ1-6, with D possibly TRBD1 on 5 matching bases. Deletions cut 3 bases from V and 0 bases from J, with 12 bases between. CDR1 is MDHEN, CDR2 SYDVKM, per germline. This CDR3 is built from 17 residues.